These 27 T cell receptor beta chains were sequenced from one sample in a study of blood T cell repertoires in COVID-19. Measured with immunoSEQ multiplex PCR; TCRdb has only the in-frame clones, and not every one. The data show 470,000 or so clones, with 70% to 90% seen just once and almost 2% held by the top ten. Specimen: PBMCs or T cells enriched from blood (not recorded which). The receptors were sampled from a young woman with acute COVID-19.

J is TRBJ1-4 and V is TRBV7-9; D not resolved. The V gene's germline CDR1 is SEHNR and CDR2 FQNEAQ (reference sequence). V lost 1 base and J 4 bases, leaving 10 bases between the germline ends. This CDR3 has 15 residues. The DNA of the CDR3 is TGTGCCAGCAGCTTAGTGGAGGGTCTTAATGAAAAACTGTTTTTT. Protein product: CASSLVEGLNEKLFF.

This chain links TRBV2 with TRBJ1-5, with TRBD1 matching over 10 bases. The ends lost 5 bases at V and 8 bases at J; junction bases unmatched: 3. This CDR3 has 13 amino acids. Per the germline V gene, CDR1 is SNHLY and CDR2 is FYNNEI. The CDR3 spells CASSRDRGEPQHF. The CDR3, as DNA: TGTGCCAGCAGTCGGGACAGGGGAGAGCCCCAGCATTTT.

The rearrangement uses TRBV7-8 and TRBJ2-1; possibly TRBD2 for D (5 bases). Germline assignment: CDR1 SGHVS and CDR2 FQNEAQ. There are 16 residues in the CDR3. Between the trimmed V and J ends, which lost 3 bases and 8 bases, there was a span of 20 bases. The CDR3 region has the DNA TGTGCCAGCAGCTTTCGGACTCCCCGGGCCGGGGATGAGCAGTTCTTC. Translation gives CASSFRTPRAGDEQFF.

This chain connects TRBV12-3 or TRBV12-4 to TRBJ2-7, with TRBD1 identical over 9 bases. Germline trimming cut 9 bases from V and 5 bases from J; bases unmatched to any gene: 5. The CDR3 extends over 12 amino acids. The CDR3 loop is CASEGQGHEQYF. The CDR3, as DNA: TGTGCCAGTGAGGGACAGGGCCACGAGCAGTACTTC.

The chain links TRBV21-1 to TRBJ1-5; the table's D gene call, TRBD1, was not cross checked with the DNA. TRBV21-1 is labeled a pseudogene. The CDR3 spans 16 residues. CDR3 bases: TGTGCCAGCAGCGCAGGGACAGGGAGAGGGAATCAGCCCCAGCATTTT. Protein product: CASSAGTGRGNQPQHF.

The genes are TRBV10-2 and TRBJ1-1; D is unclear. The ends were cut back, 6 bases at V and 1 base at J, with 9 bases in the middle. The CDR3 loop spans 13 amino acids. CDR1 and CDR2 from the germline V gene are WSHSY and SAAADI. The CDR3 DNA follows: TGCGCCAGCAGCCCCGAGAGGAACACTGAAGCTTTCTTT. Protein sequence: CASSPERNTEAFF.

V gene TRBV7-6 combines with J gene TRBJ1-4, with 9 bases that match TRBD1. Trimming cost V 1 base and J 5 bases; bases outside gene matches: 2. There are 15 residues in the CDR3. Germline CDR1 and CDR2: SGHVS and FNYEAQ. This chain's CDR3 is CASSLVGQGNEKLFF. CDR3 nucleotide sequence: TGTGCCAGCAGCTTAGTTGGACAGGGGAATGAAAAACTGTTTTTT. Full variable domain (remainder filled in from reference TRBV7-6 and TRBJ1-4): GAGVSQSPRYKVTKRGQDVALRCDPISGHVSLYWYRQALGQGPEFLTYFNYEAQQDKSGLPNDRFSAERPEGSISTLTIQRTEQRDSAMYRCASSLVGQGNEKLFFGSGTQLSVL.

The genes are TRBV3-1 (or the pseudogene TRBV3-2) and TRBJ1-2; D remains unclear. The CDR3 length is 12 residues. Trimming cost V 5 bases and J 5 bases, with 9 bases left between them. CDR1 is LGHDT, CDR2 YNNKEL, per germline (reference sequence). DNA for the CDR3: TGTGCCAGCAGCTCCCGAGGGTATGGCTACACCTTC. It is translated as CASSSRGYGYTF.

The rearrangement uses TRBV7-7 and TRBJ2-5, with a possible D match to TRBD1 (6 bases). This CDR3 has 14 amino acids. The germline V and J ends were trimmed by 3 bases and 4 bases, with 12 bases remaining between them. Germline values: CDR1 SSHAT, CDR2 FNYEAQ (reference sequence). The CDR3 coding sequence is TGTGCCAGCAGCTTGGGGACAACAGGAGAGACCCAGTACTTC. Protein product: CASSLGTTGETQYF.

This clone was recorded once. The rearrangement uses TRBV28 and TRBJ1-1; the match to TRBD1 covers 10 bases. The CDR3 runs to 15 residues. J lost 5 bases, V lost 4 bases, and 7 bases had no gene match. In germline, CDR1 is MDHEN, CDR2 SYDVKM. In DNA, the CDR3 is TGTGCCAGCAGTTCTCCGACAGGGGGCAGGACTGAAGCTTTCTTT. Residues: CASSSPTGGRTEAFF.

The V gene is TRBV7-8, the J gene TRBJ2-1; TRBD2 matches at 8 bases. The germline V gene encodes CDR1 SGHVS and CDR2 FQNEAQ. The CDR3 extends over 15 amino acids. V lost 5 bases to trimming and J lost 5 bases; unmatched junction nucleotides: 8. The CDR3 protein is CASSRAGEGNNEQFF. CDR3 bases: TGTGCCAGCAGCCGAGCGGGAGAAGGGAACAATGAGCAGTTCTTC.

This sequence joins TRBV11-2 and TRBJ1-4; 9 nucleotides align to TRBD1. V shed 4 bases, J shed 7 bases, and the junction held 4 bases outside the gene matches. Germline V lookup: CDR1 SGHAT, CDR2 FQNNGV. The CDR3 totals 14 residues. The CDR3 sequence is CASSSQGAGEKLFF. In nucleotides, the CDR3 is TGTGCCAGCAGCTCACAGGGGGCCGGTGAAAAACTGTTTTTT.

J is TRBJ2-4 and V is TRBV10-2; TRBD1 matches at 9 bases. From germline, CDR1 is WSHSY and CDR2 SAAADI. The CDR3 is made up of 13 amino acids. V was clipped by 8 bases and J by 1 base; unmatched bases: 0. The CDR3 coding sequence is TGCGCCAGCGGGACAGGGGCCAAAAACATTCAGTACTTC. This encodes CASGTGAKNIQYF.

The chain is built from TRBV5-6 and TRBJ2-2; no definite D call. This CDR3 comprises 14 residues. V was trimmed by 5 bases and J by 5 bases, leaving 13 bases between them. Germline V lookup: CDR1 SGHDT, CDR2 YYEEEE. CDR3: CASSFYLVTGELFF. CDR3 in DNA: TGTGCCAGCAGTTTCTATTTAGTGACCGGGGAGCTGTTTTTT.

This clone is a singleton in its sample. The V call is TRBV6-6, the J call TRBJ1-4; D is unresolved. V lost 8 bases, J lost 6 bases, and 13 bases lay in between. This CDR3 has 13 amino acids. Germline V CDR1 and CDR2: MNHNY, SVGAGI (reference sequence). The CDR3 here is CASQVGRDEKLFF. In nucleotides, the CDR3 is TGTGCCAGCCAGGTCGGCAGAGATGAAAAACTGTTTTTT.

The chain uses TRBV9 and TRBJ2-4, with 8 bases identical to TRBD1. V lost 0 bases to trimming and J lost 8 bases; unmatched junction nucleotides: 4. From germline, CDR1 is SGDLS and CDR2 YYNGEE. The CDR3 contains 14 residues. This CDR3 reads CASSVGDRGDIQYF. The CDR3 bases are TGTGCCAGCAGCGTAGGAGACAGGGGTGACATTCAGTACTTC.

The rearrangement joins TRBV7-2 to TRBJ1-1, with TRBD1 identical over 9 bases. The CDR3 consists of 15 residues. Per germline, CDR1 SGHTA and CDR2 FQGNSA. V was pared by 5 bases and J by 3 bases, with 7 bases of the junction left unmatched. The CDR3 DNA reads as TGTGCCAGCAGCATGACAGGGGGAATAGACACTGAAGCTTTCTTT. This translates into CASSMTGGIDTEAFF.

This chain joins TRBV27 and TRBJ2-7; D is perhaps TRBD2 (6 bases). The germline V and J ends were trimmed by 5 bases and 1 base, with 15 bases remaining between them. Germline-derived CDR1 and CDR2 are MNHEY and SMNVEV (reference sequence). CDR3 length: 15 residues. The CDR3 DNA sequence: TGTGCCAGCAGTATTCTTAGCGGCTTTTCCTACGAGCAGTACTTC. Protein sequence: CASSILSGFSYEQYF.

The CDR3 loop is CATSRDLSSGGRVTQYF. CDR3 nucleotides: TGTGCCACCAGCAGAGATCTTTCCAGCGGGGGGCGGGTTACGCAGTATTTT. The chain carries TRBV15 and TRBJ2-3; 9 positions match TRBD2. Looked up from germline, CDR1 is LNHNV and CDR2 is YYDKDF (reference sequence). V lost 0 bases to trimming and J lost 8 bases; unmatched junction nucleotides: 12. The CDR3 covers 17 residues.

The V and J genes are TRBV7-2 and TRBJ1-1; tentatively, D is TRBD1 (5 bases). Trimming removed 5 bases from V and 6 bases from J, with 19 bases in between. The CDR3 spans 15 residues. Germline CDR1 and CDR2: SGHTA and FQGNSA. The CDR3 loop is CASSPRQGGFPEAFF. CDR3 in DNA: TGTGCCAGCAGCCCCCGTCAGGGTGGATTCCCTGAAGCTTTCTTT.

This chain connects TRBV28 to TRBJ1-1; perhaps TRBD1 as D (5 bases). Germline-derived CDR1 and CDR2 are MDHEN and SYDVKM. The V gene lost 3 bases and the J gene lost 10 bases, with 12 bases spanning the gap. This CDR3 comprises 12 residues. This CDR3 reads CASSFPGGRAFF. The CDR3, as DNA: TGTGCCAGCAGTTTCCCCGGGGGGAGAGCTTTCTTT.

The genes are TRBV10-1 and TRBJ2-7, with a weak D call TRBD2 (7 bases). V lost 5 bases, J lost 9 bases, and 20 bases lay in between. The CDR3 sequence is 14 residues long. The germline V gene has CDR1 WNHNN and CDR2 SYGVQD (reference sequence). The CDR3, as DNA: TGCGCCAGCAGTCCAACACAGGGTTCTAGCGGGCAGTACTTC. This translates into CASSPTQGSSGQYF.

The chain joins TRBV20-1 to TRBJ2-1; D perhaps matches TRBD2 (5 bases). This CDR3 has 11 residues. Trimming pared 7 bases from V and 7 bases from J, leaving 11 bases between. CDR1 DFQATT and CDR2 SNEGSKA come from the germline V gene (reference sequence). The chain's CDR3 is CSGLARNEQFF. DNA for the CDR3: TGCAGTGGGCTAGCCCGAAATGAGCAGTTCTTC.

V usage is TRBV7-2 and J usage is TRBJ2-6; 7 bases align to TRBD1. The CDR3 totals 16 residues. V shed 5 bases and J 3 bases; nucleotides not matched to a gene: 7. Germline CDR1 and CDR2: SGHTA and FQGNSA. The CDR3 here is CASSKTGEYGANVLTF. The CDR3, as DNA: TGTGCCAGCAGCAAAACAGGGGAATATGGGGCCAACGTCCTGACTTTC.

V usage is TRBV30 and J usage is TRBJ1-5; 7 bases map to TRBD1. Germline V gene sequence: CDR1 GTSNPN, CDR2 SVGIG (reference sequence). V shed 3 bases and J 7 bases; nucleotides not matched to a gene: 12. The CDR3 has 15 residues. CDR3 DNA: TGTGCCTGGAGCCGCTTTAAGGCAGGGGGACAGCCCCAGCATTTT. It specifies CAWSRFKAGGQPQHF.

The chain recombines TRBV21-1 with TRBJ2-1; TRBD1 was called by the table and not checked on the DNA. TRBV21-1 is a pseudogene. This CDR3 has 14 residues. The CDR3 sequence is CASQTGTGRNEQFF. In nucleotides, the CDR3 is TGTGCCAGCCAAACCGGGACAGGGCGCAATGAGCAGTTCTTC.

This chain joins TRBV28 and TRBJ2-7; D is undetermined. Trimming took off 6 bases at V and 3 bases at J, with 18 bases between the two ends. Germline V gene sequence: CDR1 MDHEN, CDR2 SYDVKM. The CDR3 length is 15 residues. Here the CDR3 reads CASSPSSMRNYEQYF. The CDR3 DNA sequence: TGTGCCAGCAGCCCAAGCTCGATGCGGAACTACGAGCAGTACTTC.